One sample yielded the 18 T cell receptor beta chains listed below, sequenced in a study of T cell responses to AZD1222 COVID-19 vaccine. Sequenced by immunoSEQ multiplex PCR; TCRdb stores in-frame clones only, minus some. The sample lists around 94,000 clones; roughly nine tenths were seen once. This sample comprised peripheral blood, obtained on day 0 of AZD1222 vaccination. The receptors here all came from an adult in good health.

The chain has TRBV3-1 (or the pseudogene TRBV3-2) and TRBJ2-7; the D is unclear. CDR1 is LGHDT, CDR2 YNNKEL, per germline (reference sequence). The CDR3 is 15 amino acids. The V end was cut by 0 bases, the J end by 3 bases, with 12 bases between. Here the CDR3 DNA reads TGTGCCAGCAGCCAAGATCTCAGACTGCACTACGAGCAGTACTTC. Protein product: CASSQDLRLHYEQYF.

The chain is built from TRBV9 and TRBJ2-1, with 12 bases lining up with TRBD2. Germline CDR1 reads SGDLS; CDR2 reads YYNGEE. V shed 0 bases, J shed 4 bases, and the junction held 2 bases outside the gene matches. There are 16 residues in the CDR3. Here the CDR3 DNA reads TGTGCCAGCAGCGTAGAACTAGCGGGGGGATACAATGAGCAGTTCTTC. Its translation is CASSVELAGGYNEQFF.

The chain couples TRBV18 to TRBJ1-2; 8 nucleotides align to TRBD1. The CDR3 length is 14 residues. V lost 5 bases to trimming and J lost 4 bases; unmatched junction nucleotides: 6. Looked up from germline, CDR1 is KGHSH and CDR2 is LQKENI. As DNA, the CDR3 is TGTGCCAGCTCATCGACAGGGGCCAGCTATGGCTACACCTTC. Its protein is CASSSTGASYGYTF.

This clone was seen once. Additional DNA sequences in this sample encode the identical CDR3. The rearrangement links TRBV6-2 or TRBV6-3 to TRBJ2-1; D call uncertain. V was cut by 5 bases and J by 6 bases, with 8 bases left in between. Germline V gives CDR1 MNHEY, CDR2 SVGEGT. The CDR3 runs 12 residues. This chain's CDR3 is CASSLRVNEQFF. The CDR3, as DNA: TGTGCCAGCAGTCTAAGGGTCAATGAGCAGTTCTTC.

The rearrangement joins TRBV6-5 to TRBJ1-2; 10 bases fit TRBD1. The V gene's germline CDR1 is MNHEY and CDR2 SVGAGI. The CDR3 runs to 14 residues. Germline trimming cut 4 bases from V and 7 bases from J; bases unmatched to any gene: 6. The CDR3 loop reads CASSSGTGAGGYTF. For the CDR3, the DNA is TGTGCCAGCAGTTCCGGGACAGGGGCGGGTGGCTACACCTTC.

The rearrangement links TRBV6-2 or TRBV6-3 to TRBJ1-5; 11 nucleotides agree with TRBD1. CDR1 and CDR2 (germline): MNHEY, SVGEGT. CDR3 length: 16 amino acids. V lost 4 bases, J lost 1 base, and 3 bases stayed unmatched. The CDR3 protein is CASSSDRGLSNQPQHF. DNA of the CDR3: TGTGCCAGCAGTTCGGACAGGGGGCTGAGCAATCAGCCCCAGCATTTT.

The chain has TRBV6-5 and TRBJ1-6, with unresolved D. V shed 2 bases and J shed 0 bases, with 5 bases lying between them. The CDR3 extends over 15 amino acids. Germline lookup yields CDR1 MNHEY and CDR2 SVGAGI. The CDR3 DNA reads TGTGCCAGCAGTTACGATGGCTCCTATAATTCACCCCTCCACTTT. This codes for CASSYDGSYNSPLHF.

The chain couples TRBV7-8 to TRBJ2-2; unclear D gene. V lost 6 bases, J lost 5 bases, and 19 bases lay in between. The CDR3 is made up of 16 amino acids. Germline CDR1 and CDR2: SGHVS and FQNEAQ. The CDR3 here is CASRPRPPTQTGELFF. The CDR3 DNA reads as TGTGCCAGCAGACCACGTCCACCGACACAAACCGGGGAGCTGTTTTTT.

The CDR3 sequence: CASSLWGRPSGNTIYF. CDR3 nucleotide sequence: TGTGCCAGCAGTTTATGGGGACGGCCCTCTGGAAACACCATATATTTT. This chain links TRBV28 with TRBJ1-3; perhaps TRBD1 as D (5 bases). Trimming left V 0 bases short and J 0 bases short, with 9 bases between. The CDR3 spans 16 residues. The germline CDR1 and CDR2 sequences are MDHEN and SYDVKM. The variable domain in full, with the rest retrieved from reference TRBV28 and TRBJ1-3, is DVKVTQSSRYLVKRTGEKVFLECVQDMDHENMFWYRQDPGLGLRLIYFSYDVKMKEKGDIPEGYSVSREKKERFSLILESASTNQTSMYLCASSLWGRPSGNTIYFGEGSWLTVV.

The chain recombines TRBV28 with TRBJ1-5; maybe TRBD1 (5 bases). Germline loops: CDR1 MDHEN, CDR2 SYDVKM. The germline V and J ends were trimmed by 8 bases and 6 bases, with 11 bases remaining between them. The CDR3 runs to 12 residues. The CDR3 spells CASASGGQPQHF. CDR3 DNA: TGTGCCAGCGCGAGCGGGGGTCAGCCCCAGCATTTT.

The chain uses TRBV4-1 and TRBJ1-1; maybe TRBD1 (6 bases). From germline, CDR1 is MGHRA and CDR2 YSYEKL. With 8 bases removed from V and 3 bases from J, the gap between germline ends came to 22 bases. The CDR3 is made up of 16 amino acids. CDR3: CASSQAPTGGDTEAFF. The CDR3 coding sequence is TGCGCCAGCTCCCAAGCCCCGACAGGTGGGGACACTGAAGCTTTCTTT.

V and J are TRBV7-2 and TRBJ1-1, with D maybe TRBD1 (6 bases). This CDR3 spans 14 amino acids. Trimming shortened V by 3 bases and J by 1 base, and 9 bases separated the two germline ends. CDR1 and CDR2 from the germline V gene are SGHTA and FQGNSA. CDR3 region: CASSLDSQNTEAFF. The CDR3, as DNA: TGTGCCAGCAGCTTGGACAGCCAGAACACTGAAGCTTTCTTT.

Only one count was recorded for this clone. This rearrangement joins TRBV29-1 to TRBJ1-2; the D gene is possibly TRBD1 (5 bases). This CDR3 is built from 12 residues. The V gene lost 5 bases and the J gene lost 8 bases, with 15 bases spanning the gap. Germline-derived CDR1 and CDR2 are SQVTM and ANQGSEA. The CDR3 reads CSVSTGDHGYTF. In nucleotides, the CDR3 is TGCAGCGTTTCTACAGGTGATCACGGCTACACCTTC.

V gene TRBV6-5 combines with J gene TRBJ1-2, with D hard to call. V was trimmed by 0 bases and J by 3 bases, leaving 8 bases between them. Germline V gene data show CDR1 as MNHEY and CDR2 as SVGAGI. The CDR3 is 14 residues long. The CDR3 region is CASSYSTSDYGYTF. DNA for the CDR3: TGTGCCAGCAGTTACTCCACATCGGACTATGGCTACACCTTC.

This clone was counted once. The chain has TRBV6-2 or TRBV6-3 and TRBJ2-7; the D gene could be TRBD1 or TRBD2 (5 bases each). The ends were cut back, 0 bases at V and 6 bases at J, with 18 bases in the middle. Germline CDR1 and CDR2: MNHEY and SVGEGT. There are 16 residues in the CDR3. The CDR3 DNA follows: TGTGCCAGCAGTTACTCTATTACCGGGACCCCGGTCGAGCAGTACTTC. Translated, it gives CASSYSITGTPVEQYF.

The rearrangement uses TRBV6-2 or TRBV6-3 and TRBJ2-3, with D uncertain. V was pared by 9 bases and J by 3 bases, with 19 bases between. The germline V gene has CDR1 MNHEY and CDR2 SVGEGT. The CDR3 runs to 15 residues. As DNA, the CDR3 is TGTGCCAGTAGCCGTCGGACGCTGAGTACAGATACGCAGTATTTT. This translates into CASSRRTLSTDTQYF.

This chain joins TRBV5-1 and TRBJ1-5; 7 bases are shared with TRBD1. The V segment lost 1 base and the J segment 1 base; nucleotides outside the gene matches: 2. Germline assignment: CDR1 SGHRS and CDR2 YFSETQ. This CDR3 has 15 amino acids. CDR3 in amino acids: CASSLTGVSNQPQHF. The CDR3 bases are TGCGCCAGCAGCTTGACAGGGGTAAGCAATCAGCCCCAGCATTTT.

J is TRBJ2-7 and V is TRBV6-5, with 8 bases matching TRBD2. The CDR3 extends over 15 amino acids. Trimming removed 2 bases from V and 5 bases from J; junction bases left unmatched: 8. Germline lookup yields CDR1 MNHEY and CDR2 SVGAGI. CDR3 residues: CASSYTRLASHEQYF. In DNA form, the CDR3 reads TGTGCCAGCAGTTACACACGACTAGCGTCCCACGAGCAGTACTTC.